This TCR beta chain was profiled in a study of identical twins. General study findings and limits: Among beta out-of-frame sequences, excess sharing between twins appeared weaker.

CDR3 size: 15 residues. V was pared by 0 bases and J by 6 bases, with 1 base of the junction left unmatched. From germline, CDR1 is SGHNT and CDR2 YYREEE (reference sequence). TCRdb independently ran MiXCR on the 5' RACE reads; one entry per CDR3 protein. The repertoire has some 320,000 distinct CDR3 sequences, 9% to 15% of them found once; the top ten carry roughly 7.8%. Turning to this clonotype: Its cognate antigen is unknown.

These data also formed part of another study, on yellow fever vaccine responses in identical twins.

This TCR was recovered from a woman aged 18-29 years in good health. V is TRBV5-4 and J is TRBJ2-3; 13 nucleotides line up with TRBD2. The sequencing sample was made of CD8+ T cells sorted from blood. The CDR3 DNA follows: TGTGCCAGCAGCTTGGGACTAGCGGGAGGTGATACGCAGTATTTT. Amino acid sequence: CASSLGLAGGDTQYF.